Below are 28 T cell receptor beta chains sequenced from a single sample in a study of T cell repertoires in cytomegalovirus infection. TCRdb fed the reads into MiXCR, producing one record per CDR3 protein. The data contain 600,000 to 700,000 distinct CDR3 sequences, roughly 30% of them singletons. These receptors have no known antigen. The source material was cultured PBMCs, sampled from culture after CMV antigen stimulation. The receptors stem from a human donor in good health (CMV status not recorded). Some clones in this sample may be carry-over from other donors' samples.

The chain joins TRBV4-1 to TRBJ2-7; 7 bases align to TRBD1. Germline V lookup: CDR1 MGHRA, CDR2 YSYEKL. The CDR3 sequence is 16 residues long. The trim removed 2 bases at V and 1 base at J, leaving 8 bases unmatched. In DNA form, the CDR3 reads TGCGCCAGCAGCCAACTTTGGGACAGTCGTTCCTACGAGCAGTACTTC. Amino acid sequence: CASSQLWDSRSYEQYF.

J is TRBJ1-1 and V is TRBV7-6; TRBD1 matches 9 bases. Germline loops: CDR1 SGHVS, CDR2 FNYEAQ. Germline trimming cut 1 base from V and 7 bases from J; bases unmatched to any gene: 4. CDR3 length equals 14 residues. CDR3 loop: CASSLDRGLGEAFF. The CDR3 region has the DNA TGTGCCAGCAGCTTAGACAGGGGGCTGGGTGAAGCTTTCTTT.

This sequence joins TRBV7-6 and TRBJ2-1, with a weak D call TRBD1 (6 bases). Looked up from germline, CDR1 is SGHVS and CDR2 is FNYEAQ. V was trimmed by 6 bases and J by 10 bases, leaving 22 bases between them. The CDR3 sequence is 15 residues long. CDR3 DNA sequence: TGTGCCAGCAGGCCCGCCCCCACAGGGAAGGCCGAGCAGTTCTTC. It encodes CASRPAPTGKAEQFF.

In its sample, this clonotype was seen a few times. The chain links TRBV12-3 or TRBV12-4 to TRBJ2-3, with TRBD2 matching over 9 bases. V was clipped by 6 bases and J by 4 bases; unmatched bases: 8. The CDR3 runs to 15 residues. The CDR3 here is CASSPTLAGSDTQYF. In DNA form, the CDR3 reads TGTGCCAGCAGCCCCACGCTAGCGGGATCAGATACGCAGTATTTT.

In its sample, this clonotype was seen many times. The chain couples TRBV7-2 to TRBJ2-1; 9 bases are a match to TRBD2. Germline V gene data show CDR1 as SGHTA and CDR2 as FQGNSA. The CDR3 has 14 amino acids. V was clipped by 3 bases and J by 6 bases; unmatched bases: 3. For the CDR3, the DNA is TGTGCCAGCAGCTTTTCACTAGCGGGCAATGAGCAGTTCTTC. It is translated as CASSFSLAGNEQFF. Full variable domain (outside the CDR3, taken from reference TRBV7-2 and TRBJ2-1): GAGVSQSPSNKVTEKGKDVELRCDPISGHTALYWYRQSLGQGLEFLIYFQGNSAPDKSGLPSDRFSAERTGGSVSTLTIQRTQQEDSAVYLCASSFSLAGNEQFFGPGTRLTVL.

This clonotype has just a few counts. This chain connects TRBV2 to TRBJ2-1; D gene uncertain. The CDR3 runs to 16 residues. V lost 6 bases to trimming and J lost 0 bases, with 15 bases between them. Germline V gives CDR1 SNHLY, CDR2 FYNNEI. CDR3 DNA: TGTGCCAGCAGGGCGGTAGGGTCTAGCTCCTACAATGAGCAGTTCTTC. Encoded protein: CASRAVGSSSYNEQFF.

The chain links TRBV5-6 to TRBJ2-7, with 12 bases identical to TRBD2. Germline CDR1 and CDR2: SGHDT and YYEEEE. The CDR3 covers 18 residues. V lost 0 bases to trimming and J lost 3 bases; unmatched junction nucleotides: 10. CDR3 amino acids: CASSLGPPASGRVYEQYF. The CDR3 bases are TGTGCCAGCAGCTTGGGCCCCCCTGCTAGCGGGAGGGTCTACGAGCAGTACTTC.

This clonotype showed up many times. The J gene is TRBJ2-7, the V gene TRBV7-2; D is uncertain. The CDR3 extends over 13 amino acids. Trimming left V 2 bases short and J 3 bases short, with 8 bases between. CDR1 and CDR2 (germline): SGHTA, FQGNSA. The CDR3 loop reads CASSLTWIYEQYF. CDR3 DNA: TGTGCCAGCAGCTTAACCTGGATCTACGAGCAGTACTTC.

This clonotype showed up just once. The chain couples TRBV12-3 or TRBV12-4 to TRBJ2-1; the match to TRBD1 covers 7 bases. Losses at the gene ends were 6 bases for V and 2 bases for J; bases not matched to a gene: 16. The CDR3 totals 18 residues. The CDR3, as DNA: TGTGCCAGCAGCGAAAACAGGGGCCCCAACGCCGCCTACAATGAGCAGTTCTTC. This sequence encodes CASSENRGPNAAYNEQFF.

V and J are TRBV2 and TRBJ1-2; D gene unclear. Germline V lookup: CDR1 SNHLY, CDR2 FYNNEI. This CDR3 has 14 residues. The germline V and J ends were trimmed by 6 bases and 4 bases, with 15 bases remaining between them. CDR3 coding DNA: TGTGCCAGCAGCGTCGGGTCTTGGGGCTATGGCTACACCTTC. Its protein product is CASSVGSWGYGYTF.

This clonotype showed up many times. The V call is TRBV7-6, the J call TRBJ1-6, with D uncertain. The CDR3 is 14 residues long. V gave up 1 base and J gave up 1 base, with 2 bases separating them. From germline, CDR1 is SGHVS and CDR2 FNYEAQ. The CDR3 coding sequence is TGTGCCAGCAGCTTAGAGTCCTATAATTCACCCCTCCACTTT. Encoded protein: CASSLESYNSPLHF. Supplemented by reference TRBV7-6 and TRBJ1-6, the full variable domain reads GAGVSQSPRYKVTKRGQDVALRCDPISGHVSLYWYRQALGQGPEFLTYFNYEAQQDKSGLPNDRFSAERPEGSISTLTIQRTEQRDSAMYRCASSLESYNSPLHFGNGTRLTVT.

This clonotype was seen only a few times. This chain links TRBV24-1 with TRBJ1-2; D remains ambiguous. The CDR3 is 13 amino acids. V was trimmed by 3 bases and J by 5 bases, leaving 9 bases between them. The germline CDR1 and CDR2 sequences are KGHDR and SFDVKD. CDR3 bases: TGTGCCACCAGTGATCGTGCATGGTATGGCTACACCTTC. It specifies CATSDRAWYGYTF.

V is TRBV7-8 and J is TRBJ2-7, with D hard to call. CDR1 is SGHVS, CDR2 FQNEAQ, per germline. The CDR3 spans 14 residues. Trimming stripped 1 base from V and 3 bases from J, with 10 bases between. The CDR3 loop is CASSLELVGYEQYF. CDR3 coding DNA: TGTGCCAGCAGCTTAGAGTTGGTTGGCTACGAGCAGTACTTC.

The chain carries TRBV19 and TRBJ2-7, with D unclear. This CDR3 region has 14 residues. V was shortened by 3 bases and J by 2 bases, with 11 bases between the two germline ends. Per the germline V gene, CDR1 is LNHDA and CDR2 is SQIVND (reference sequence). DNA of the CDR3: TGTGCCAGTAGTATTGGGCTAGTCCCCTACGAGCAGTACTTC. It translates to CASSIGLVPYEQYF.

The CDR3 loop is CSASGQGLTYEQYF. DNA of the CDR3: TGCAGTGCCTCTGGGCAGGGACTTACCTACGAGCAGTACTTC. The chain is built from TRBV20-1 and TRBJ2-7, with D possibly matching TRBD2 (6 bases). Germline V CDR1 and CDR2: DFQATT, SNEGSKA (reference sequence). The CDR3 runs 14 residues. The germline V and J ends were trimmed by 6 bases and 2 bases, with 17 bases remaining between them.

This clonotype was observed once. The chain uses TRBV5-4 and TRBJ2-3; TRBD2 is a possible D gene (6 bases). There are 16 residues in the CDR3. V dropped 4 bases and J dropped 4 bases, with 19 bases sitting between them. From germline, CDR1 is SGHNT and CDR2 YYREEE (reference sequence). The CDR3, as DNA: TGTGCCAGCAGCCCCCCGGGCGGGAACTTCGCAGATACGCAGTATTTT. Translating gives CASSPPGGNFADTQYF. Full variable domain (rest looked up from reference TRBV5-4 and TRBJ2-3): ETGVTQSPTHLIKTRGQQVTLRCSSQSGHNTVSWYQQALGQGPQFIFQYYREEENGRGNFPPRFSGLQFPNYSSELNVNALELDDSALYLCASSPPGGNFADTQYFGPGTRLTVL.

The V and J genes are TRBV5-6 and TRBJ2-2; the D gene could be TRBD1 or TRBD2 (5 bases each). CDR1 and CDR2 from the germline V gene are SGHDT and YYEEEE. The V end was cut by 4 bases, the J end by 5 bases, with 18 bases between. This CDR3 is built from 16 residues. CDR3 sequence (DNA): TGTGCCAGCAGCGGACGAACCGGGACGCCAACCGGGGAGCTGTTTTTT. It codes for CASSGRTGTPTGELFF.

There are many counts of this clonotype. The chain recombines TRBV7-2 with TRBJ1-1, with D hard to call. V gave up 5 bases and J gave up 5 bases, with 12 bases separating them. The CDR3 has 13 amino acids. Germline V gives CDR1 SGHTA, CDR2 FQGNSA. CDR3 residues: CASSLTRDTEAFF. The CDR3 DNA is TGTGCCAGCAGCCTGACACGGGATACTGAAGCTTTCTTT.

V and J are TRBV20-1 and TRBJ1-4; tentatively, D is TRBD1 (5 bases). Trimming left V 1 base short and J 8 bases short, with 14 bases between. This CDR3 contains 14 residues. CDR1 and CDR2 (germline): DFQATT, SNEGSKA (reference sequence). In DNA form, the CDR3 reads TGCAGTGCTAGAGGGGGCCCCGCCGACGAAAAACTGTTTTTT. Its translation: CSARGGPADEKLFF.

The chain uses TRBV11-3 and TRBJ1-2, with 11 bases aligning to TRBD1. There are 16 residues in the CDR3. V gave up 6 bases and J gave up 3 bases; unmatched junction bases: 9. Per germline, CDR1 SGHNT and CDR2 YENEEA. The CDR3 DNA reads TGTGCCAGCAGTCGCCAGGGACAGGGGGGTGACTATGGCTACACCTTC. Residues: CASSRQGQGGDYGYTF.

This clonotype came up a few times. The CDR3, as DNA: TGTGCCAGCACCTCAGGCTACGAGCAGTACTTC. Its protein product is CASTSGYEQYF. The chain is built from TRBV6-1 and TRBJ2-7; D uncertain. The CDR3 has 11 amino acids. V lost 7 bases to trimming and J lost 3 bases, with 7 bases between them. CDR1 and CDR2 (germline): MNHNS, SASEGT.

DNA of the CDR3: TGCAGCGTTTTGGGACTAGCGGGAGGTCCAGATACGCAGTATTTT. This sequence encodes CSVLGLAGGPDTQYF. This sequence joins TRBV29-1 and TRBJ2-3, with 15 bases aligning to TRBD2. The CDR3 extends over 15 amino acids. Germline CDR1 and CDR2: SQVTM and ANQGSEA. The junction had 4 bases not matched to a gene; V was cut back by 5 bases and J by 4 bases.

The chain employs TRBV19 and TRBJ1-1; perhaps TRBD1 as D (5 bases). This CDR3 is 14 amino acids long. Germline-derived CDR1 and CDR2 are LNHDA and SQIVND (reference sequence). Trimming removed 3 bases from V and 1 base from J, with 9 bases in between. The CDR3 DNA reads as TGTGCCAGTAGTATCCCGACAGCGAACACTGAAGCTTTCTTT. Its translation is CASSIPTANTEAFF.

This clonotype was counted many times. The DNA for the CDR3 is TGTGCCAGCAGCTTAGAACGTGTCTCGGCTGGAAACACCATATATTTT. Protein product: CASSLERVSAGNTIYF. The chain joins TRBV7-8 to TRBJ1-3; D not resolved. The V gene's germline CDR1 is SGHVS and CDR2 FQNEAQ. The CDR3 has 16 amino acids. Trimming removed 1 base from V and 2 bases from J, with 12 bases in between.

This clonotype was found many times. In DNA form, the CDR3 reads TGTGCCAGCAGCTTATCAGCAGGGAAAGCTTTCTTT. Encoded protein: CASSLSAGKAFF. This chain uses TRBV7-6 with TRBJ1-1, with D possibly matching TRBD1 (5 bases). The germline gives CDR1 SGHVS, CDR2 FNYEAQ. The V and J ends lost 2 bases and 9 bases respectively, with 10 bases between them. This CDR3 contains 12 residues.

This clonotype was found many times. The J gene is TRBJ2-7, the V gene TRBV7-6, with D possibly called TRBD1 or TRBD2 (5 bases each). This CDR3 comprises 16 residues. CDR1 is SGHVS, CDR2 FNYEAQ, per germline. The germline V and J ends were trimmed by 3 bases and 7 bases, with 22 bases remaining between them. DNA for the CDR3: TGTGCCAGCAGCTTGGCAGGACAATTGGTTTCGGGAGAGCAGTACTTC. It encodes CASSLAGQLVSGEQYF.

This clonotype has more than one count but fewer than ten. V gene TRBV2 combines with J gene TRBJ1-5; tentative D call: TRBD1 (5 bases). Germline values: CDR1 SNHLY, CDR2 FYNNEI. CDR3 length: 13 residues. V was clipped by 7 bases and J by 3 bases, with 10 bases between them. CDR3 sequence reads: CASMGEINQPQHF. As DNA, the CDR3 is TGTGCCAGCATGGGGGAAATCAATCAGCCCCAGCATTTT.

At least ten counts were recorded for this clonotype. The CDR3 DNA reads as TGTGCCAGCAGCTCCGGGCAGCTCGGCGATGAAAAACTGTTTTTT. Translated, it gives CASSSGQLGDEKLFF. The chain is built from TRBV7-2 and TRBJ1-4; the D is unclear. The CDR3 loop spans 15 amino acids. Germline V gene sequence: CDR1 SGHTA, CDR2 FQGNSA. V gave up 4 bases and J gave up 6 bases, with 15 bases separating them. The full variable domain, with the rest looked up from reference TRBV7-2 and TRBJ1-4, is GAGVSQSPSNKVTEKGKDVELRCDPISGHTALYWYRQSLGQGLEFLIYFQGNSAPDKSGLPSDRFSAERTGGSVSTLTIQRTQQEDSAVYLCASSSGQLGDEKLFFGSGTQLSVL.